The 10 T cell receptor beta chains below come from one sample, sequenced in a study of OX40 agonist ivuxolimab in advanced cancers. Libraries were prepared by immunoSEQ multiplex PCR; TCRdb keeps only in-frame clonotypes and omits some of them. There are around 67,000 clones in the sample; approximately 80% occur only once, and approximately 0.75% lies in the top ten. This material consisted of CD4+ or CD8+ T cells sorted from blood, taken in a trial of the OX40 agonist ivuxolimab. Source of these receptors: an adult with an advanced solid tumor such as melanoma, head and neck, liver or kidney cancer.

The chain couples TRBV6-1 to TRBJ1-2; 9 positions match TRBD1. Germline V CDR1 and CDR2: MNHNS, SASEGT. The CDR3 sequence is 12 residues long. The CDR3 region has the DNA TGTGCATTGGACAGGGGTTCTCGTGGCTACACCTTC. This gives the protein CALDRGSRGYTF.

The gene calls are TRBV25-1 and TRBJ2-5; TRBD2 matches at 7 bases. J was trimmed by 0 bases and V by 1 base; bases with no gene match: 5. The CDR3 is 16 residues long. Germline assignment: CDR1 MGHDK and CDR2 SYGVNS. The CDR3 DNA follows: TGTGCCAGCAGTGAATTTGGCGGGAGCCACCAAGAGACCCAGTACTTC. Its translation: CASSEFGGSHQETQYF.

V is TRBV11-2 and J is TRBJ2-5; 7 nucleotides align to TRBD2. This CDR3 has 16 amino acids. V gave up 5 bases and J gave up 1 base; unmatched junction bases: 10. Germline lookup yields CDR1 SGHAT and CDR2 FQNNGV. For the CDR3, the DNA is TGTGCCAGCAGCCCCCACGGCGGGGGATTCCAAGAGACCCAGTACTTC. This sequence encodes CASSPHGGGFQETQYF.

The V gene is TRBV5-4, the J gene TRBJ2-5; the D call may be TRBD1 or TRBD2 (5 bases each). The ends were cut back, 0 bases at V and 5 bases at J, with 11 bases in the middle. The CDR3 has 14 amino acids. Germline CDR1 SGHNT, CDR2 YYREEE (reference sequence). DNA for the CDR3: TGTGCCAGCAGCTTGGGGGGGAGTGGGGAGACCCAGTACTTC. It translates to CASSLGGSGETQYF.

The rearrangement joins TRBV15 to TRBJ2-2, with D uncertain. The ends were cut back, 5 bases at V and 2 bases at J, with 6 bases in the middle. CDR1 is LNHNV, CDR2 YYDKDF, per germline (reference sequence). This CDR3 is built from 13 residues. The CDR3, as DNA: TGTGCCACCAGCTCCCATAACACCGGGGAGCTGTTTTTT. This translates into CATSSHNTGELFF.

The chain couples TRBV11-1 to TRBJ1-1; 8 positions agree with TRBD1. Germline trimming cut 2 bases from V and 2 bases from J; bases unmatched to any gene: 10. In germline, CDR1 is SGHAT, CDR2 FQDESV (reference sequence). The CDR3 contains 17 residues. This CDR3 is CASSLRQGALLNTEAFF. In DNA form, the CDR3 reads TGTGCCAGCAGCTTACGGCAGGGGGCACTTTTAAACACTGAAGCTTTCTTT. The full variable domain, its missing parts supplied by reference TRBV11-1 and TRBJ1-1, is EAEVAQSPRYKITEKSQAVAFWCDPISGHATLYWYRQILGQGPELLVQFQDESVVDDSQLPKDRFSAERLKGVDSTLKIQPAELGDSAMYLCASSLRQGALLNTEAFFGQGTRLTVV.

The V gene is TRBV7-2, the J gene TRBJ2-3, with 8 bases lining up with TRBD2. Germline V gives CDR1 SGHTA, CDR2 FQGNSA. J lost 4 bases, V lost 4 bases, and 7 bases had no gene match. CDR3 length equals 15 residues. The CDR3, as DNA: TGTGCCAGCAGCTCCCGAGGACTAGCCGCAGATACGCAGTATTTT. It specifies CASSSRGLAADTQYF.

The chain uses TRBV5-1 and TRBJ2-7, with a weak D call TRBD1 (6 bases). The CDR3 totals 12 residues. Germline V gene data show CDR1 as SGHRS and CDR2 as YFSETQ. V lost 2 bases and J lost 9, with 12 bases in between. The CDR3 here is CASSLTSDRQYF. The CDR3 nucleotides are TGCGCCAGCAGCTTAACCTCGGACAGGCAGTACTTC.

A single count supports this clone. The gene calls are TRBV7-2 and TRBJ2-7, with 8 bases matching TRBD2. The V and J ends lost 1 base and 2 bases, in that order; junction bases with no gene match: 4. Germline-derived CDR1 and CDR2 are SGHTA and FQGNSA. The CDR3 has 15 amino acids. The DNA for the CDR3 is TGTGCCAGCAGCTTAGTGTCAGCGGGAGCCTACGAGCAGTACTTC. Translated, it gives CASSLVSAGAYEQYF.

CDR3 bases: TGTGCCAGCTCCCCCAGCCTTGCCAAAAACATTCAGTACTTC. Translating it yields CASSPSLAKNIQYF. The chain recombines TRBV18 with TRBJ2-4; D not resolved. V lost 6 bases to trimming and J lost 1 base, with 10 bases between them. The CDR3 is 14 amino acids. Germline V CDR1 and CDR2: KGHSH, LQKENI. Supplemented by reference TRBV18 and TRBJ2-4, the full variable domain reads NAGVMQNPRHLVRRRGQEARLRCSPMKGHSHVYWYRQLPEEGLKFMVYLQKENIIDESGMPKERFSAEFPKEGPSILRIQQVVRGDSAAYFCASSPSLAKNIQYFGAGTRLSVL.